These 20 T cell receptor beta chains share one sample of origin, sequenced in a study of PD-1 blockade in classical Hodgkin lymphoma (TCRdb year 2020). Library preparation was by the immunoSEQ multiplex PCR assay. Held by TCRdb, this immuneACCESS table contains in-frame sequences only and omits some clones. Under half of the omission traces to an unresolved V gene where checked; the cause of the rest is unknown. The table for this sample lists about 21,000 clones; approximately 69% of them were counted only once. The top ten clonotypes cover about a fifth of the sample. This specimen's time point label, per the study, means: cycle 1 day 1 (C1D1), immediately before nivolumab initiation. Relapse after autologous stem cell transplantation had occurred in all trial patients, and cohorts A, B and C were distinguished by prior brentuximab vedotin exposure. Material: peripheral blood mononuclear cells (PBMCs), obtained at baseline. All receptors derive from a human donor with classical Hodgkin lymphoma.

The chain couples TRBV6-5 to TRBJ2-2; weak D call: TRBD2 (5 bases). V was trimmed by 0 bases and J by 7 bases, leaving 9 bases between them. CDR1 and CDR2 (germline): MNHEY, SVGAGI. The CDR3 contains 14 residues. This CDR3 reads CASSYSAGGGELFF. The CDR3 region has the DNA TGTGCCAGCAGTTACTCGGCAGGAGGCGGGGAGCTGTTTTTT.

This chain links TRBV10-1 with TRBJ2-3; 9 bases map to TRBD2. CDR1 and CDR2 (germline): WNHNN, SYGVQD (reference sequence). This CDR3 region has 15 residues. V lost 4 bases and J lost 0; bases outside the gene matches: 2. The CDR3: CASSGTSVSTDTQYF. DNA for the CDR3: TGCGCCAGCAGTGGGACTAGCGTGAGCACAGATACGCAGTATTTT.

The rearrangement links TRBV28 to TRBJ2-7; TRBD2 matches at 7 bases. Germline assignment: CDR1 MDHEN and CDR2 SYDVKM. Unmatched junction bases numbered 12, after V lost 5 bases and J lost 2 bases. CDR3 length equals 16 residues. The CDR3 DNA is TGTGCCAGCAGTCGGCCTCTAGCGGCCAGTACCTACGAGCAGTACTTC. Protein sequence: CASSRPLAASTYEQYF.

This clone was observed a handful of times. The V call is TRBV4-1, the J call TRBJ2-5, with TRBD1 as a possible D gene (6 bases). The CDR3 has 15 residues. Germline CDR1 reads MGHRA; CDR2 reads YSYEKL. V lost 1 base, J lost 5 bases, and 14 bases lay in between. The DNA for the CDR3 is TGCGCCAGCAGCCAAGGAACAGGGTACGGGGAGACCCAGTACTTC. The encoded protein is CASSQGTGYGETQYF.

The chain links TRBV5-1 to TRBJ2-1; 9 nucleotides agree with TRBD2. The CDR3 spans 15 residues. Trimming cost V 1 base and J 4 bases; bases outside gene matches: 3. The V gene's germline CDR1 is SGHRS and CDR2 YFSETQ. The CDR3 is CASSLRTSGYNEQFF. The CDR3 DNA is TGCGCCAGCAGCTTGCGAACTAGCGGGTACAATGAGCAGTTCTTC.

The rearrangement joins TRBV5-8 to TRBJ2-7; 9 nucleotides align to TRBD1. The CDR3 has 14 residues. CDR1 and CDR2 from the germline V gene are SGHTS and YDEGEE. The junction had 2 bases not matched to a gene; V was cut back by 4 bases and J by 0 bases. The CDR3 region is CASSRGQGSYEQYF. The CDR3 DNA reads TGTGCCAGCAGCCGGGGACAGGGCTCCTACGAGCAGTACTTC.

The J gene is TRBJ2-7, the V gene TRBV4-3, with D possibly being TRBD1 or TRBD2 (5 bases each). Looked up from germline, CDR1 is LGHNA and CDR2 is YSLEER. CDR3 size: 15 residues. The germline V and J ends were trimmed by 1 base and 7 bases, with 17 bases remaining between them. The DNA of the CDR3 is TGCGCCAGCAGCCAAGGGATCCGGGACGGGCGGGAGCAGTACTTC. It encodes CASSQGIRDGREQYF.

The rearrangement links TRBV19 to TRBJ1-5; D gene unclear. Looked up from germline, CDR1 is LNHDA and CDR2 is SQIVND (reference sequence). Trimming pared 9 bases from V and 0 bases from J, leaving 9 bases between. The CDR3 runs to 13 residues. CDR3 amino acids: CASGGYSNQPQHF. CDR3 DNA: TGTGCCAGCGGAGGATATAGCAATCAGCCCCAGCATTTT.

V usage is TRBV25-1 and J usage is TRBJ1-6; D remains unclear. V dropped 7 bases and J dropped 7 bases, with 11 bases sitting between them. The CDR3 loop spans 13 amino acids. Germline CDR1 reads MGHDK; CDR2 reads SYGVNS. CDR3 bases: TGTGCCAGCATGAGTCGGCTAAATTCACCCCTCCACTTT. It is translated as CASMSRLNSPLHF.

This clone was seen a few times. This sequence joins TRBV6-1 and TRBJ1-4, with unresolved D. The V gene lost 1 base and the J gene lost 3 bases, with 12 bases spanning the gap. Germline loops: CDR1 MNHNS, CDR2 SASEGT. The CDR3 totals 16 residues. The DNA for the CDR3 is TGTGCCAGCAGTGAAGGCATCGAGGATCCTAATGAAAAACTGTTTTTT. It encodes CASSEGIEDPNEKLFF.

This chain links TRBV10-3 with TRBJ2-5, with a weak D call TRBD1 (5 bases). Germline assignment: CDR1 ENHRY and CDR2 SYGVKD. The CDR3 sequence is 13 residues long. Trimming took off 3 bases at V and 4 bases at J, with 9 bases between the two ends. The CDR3 DNA is TGTGCCATCAGTGAAAGGGGCTTAGAGACCCAGTACTTC. Translation gives CAISERGLETQYF.

The CDR3 sequence: CASSVDPQGGGDTEAFF. As DNA, the CDR3 is TGTGCCAGCAGCGTAGATCCCCAGGGAGGGGGGGACACTGAAGCTTTCTTT. The chain recombines TRBV9 with TRBJ1-1, with a weak D call TRBD1 (6 bases). The CDR3 has 17 residues. The V and J ends lost 0 bases and 3 bases respectively, with 18 bases between them. From germline, CDR1 is SGDLS and CDR2 YYNGEE.

The gene calls are TRBV25-1 and TRBJ2-1; D not resolved. V lost 4 bases, J lost 4 bases, and 8 bases lay in between. Germline V lookup: CDR1 MGHDK, CDR2 SYGVNS. The CDR3 has 13 amino acids. The CDR3, as DNA: TGTGCCAGCAGTGCGGCTATTTACAATGAGCAGTTCTTC. It is translated as CASSAAIYNEQFF.

The chain employs TRBV5-1 and TRBJ2-1; 7 nucleotides agree with TRBD2. The germline V gene encodes CDR1 SGHRS and CDR2 YFSETQ. CDR3 length: 16 amino acids. The trim removed 0 bases at V and 7 bases at J, leaving 10 bases unmatched. The chain's CDR3 is CASSLGRAGAVNEQFF. DNA of the CDR3: TGCGCCAGCAGCTTGGGCCGGGCGGGAGCCGTAAATGAGCAGTTCTTC.

The chain combines TRBV6-4 with TRBJ2-3; TRBD1 agrees at 12 bases. In germline, CDR1 is MRHNA, CDR2 SNTAGT. CDR3 length equals 17 residues. The V gene end was trimmed by 2 bases and the J gene end by 3 bases; junction bases not matched to a gene: 6. This CDR3 reads CASSDGTGGTVTDTQYF. The CDR3 region has the DNA TGTGCCAGCAGTGACGGGACAGGGGGCACGGTTACAGATACGCAGTATTTT.

The V gene is TRBV4-3, the J gene TRBJ2-6, with D hard to call. CDR1 LGHNA and CDR2 YSLEER come from the germline V gene. With 0 bases removed from V and 0 bases from J, the gap between germline ends came to 12 bases. The CDR3 runs to 18 residues. The CDR3 protein is CASSQDWQPYSGANVLTF. DNA of the CDR3: TGCGCCAGCAGCCAAGATTGGCAGCCATACTCTGGGGCCAACGTCCTGACTTTC.

This clone was seen only a few times. The rearrangement joins TRBV7-9 to TRBJ2-3, with TRBD2 as a possible D gene (6 bases). CDR1 and CDR2 (germline): SEHNR, FQNEAQ (reference sequence). The CDR3 covers 17 residues. Trimming cost V 1 base and J 4 bases, with 18 bases left between them. CDR3 coding DNA: TGTGCCAGCAGCTTAGGTATTTCGCGGGACCGCGCAGATACGCAGTATTTT. It translates to CASSLGISRDRADTQYF. Full variable domain (rest looked up from reference TRBV7-9 and TRBJ2-3): DTGVSQNPRHKITKRGQNVTFRCDPISEHNRLYWYRQTLGQGPEFLTYFQNEAQLEKSRLLSDRFSAERPKGSFSTLEIQRTEQGDSAMYLCASSLGISRDRADTQYFGPGTRLTVL.

The chain links TRBV6-5 to TRBJ2-7; the D gene is possibly TRBD1 (6 bases). The CDR3 runs to 13 residues. In germline, CDR1 is MNHEY, CDR2 SVGAGI. V lost 4 bases to trimming and J lost 5 bases, with 12 bases between them. DNA of the CDR3: TGTGCCAGCAGTTTTTTGGGGGCCGACGAGCAGTACTTC. Protein product: CASSFLGADEQYF.

V is TRBV11-2 and J is TRBJ2-2; maybe TRBD2 (6 bases). Germline CDR1 is SGHAT and CDR2 is FQNNGV. Deletions cut 0 bases from V and 4 bases from J, with 9 bases between. The CDR3 loop spans 15 amino acids. CDR3 loop: CASSLDPEGTGELFF. The CDR3 DNA sequence: TGTGCCAGCAGCTTAGATCCGGAGGGCACCGGGGAGCTGTTTTTT.

This clone was recorded a few times. This chain connects TRBV21-1 to TRBJ2-2; TRBD1, as called in the table, went unchecked against the DNA. TRBV21-1 is shown as a pseudogene. This CDR3 spans 17 amino acids. CDR3 region: CASSKGGRAACTGELFF. DNA for the CDR3: TGTGCCAGCAGCAAAGGGGGCAGGGCAGCGTGCACCGGGGAGCTGTTTTTT.